This is a list of T cell receptor beta chains from one sample in a study of blood T cell repertoires in COVID-19. Using immunoSEQ multiplex PCR, the repertoire was profiled, and TCRdb retains in-frame clones only, with some absent. Of approximately 260,000 clones listed, approximately 89% are singletons. The sample comprised PBMCs or T cells enriched from blood (not recorded which). All receptors derive from a woman aged 40 to 49 with acute COVID-19. Both conserved end residues are part of each CDR3. Each record gives: J gene, V gene, CDR3 length, CDR3 protein.

j_call: TRBJ1-6
v_call: TRBV11-2
cdr3_length: 14
cdr3_aa: CASSLAGYNSPLHF

j_call: TRBJ1-1
v_call: TRBV11-2
cdr3_length: 15
cdr3_aa: CASSLTEGGNTEAFF

j_call: TRBJ2-3
v_call: TRBV6-4
cdr3_length: 13
cdr3_aa: CASSEQSADTQYF

j_call: TRBJ1-3
v_call: TRBV27
cdr3_length: 18
cdr3_aa: CASSLRQGFQSSGNTIYF

j_call: TRBJ1-2
v_call: TRBV7-2
cdr3_length: 14
cdr3_aa: CASSPTTGVYGYTF

j_call: TRBJ2-1
v_call: TRBV15
cdr3_length: 14
cdr3_aa: CATSGRGTYNEQFF

j_call: TRBJ2-1
v_call: TRBV27
cdr3_length: 13
cdr3_aa: CASSLGLAREQFF

j_call: TRBJ1-1
v_call: TRBV15
cdr3_length: 15
cdr3_aa: CATSRARDRATEAFF

j_call: TRBJ1-5
v_call: TRBV24-1
cdr3_length: 14
cdr3_aa: CATSDGDSNQPQHF

j_call: TRBJ1-2
v_call: TRBV27
cdr3_length: 17
cdr3_aa: CASSSGGTDPLNYGYTF

j_call: TRBJ2-3
v_call: TRBV2
cdr3_length: 15
cdr3_aa: CASSVPRGGTDTQYF

j_call: TRBJ2-4
v_call: TRBV30
cdr3_length: 17
cdr3_aa: CAWGTSVLGWESNIQYF

j_call: TRBJ1-1
v_call: TRBV11-3
cdr3_length: 15
cdr3_aa: CASKRDTQENTEAFF

j_call: TRBJ1-4
v_call: TRBV7-3
cdr3_length: 13
cdr3_aa: CASSLTFQGEVFF

j_call: TRBJ2-2
v_call: TRBV12-3/TRBV12-4
cdr3_length: 13
cdr3_aa: CASRTGSSGELFF

j_call: TRBJ2-7
v_call: TRBV3-1/TRBV3-2
cdr3_length: 16
cdr3_aa: CASSPVRTSGSYEQYF

j_call: TRBJ2-3
v_call: TRBV6-2/TRBV6-3
cdr3_length: 19
cdr3_aa: CASSYRTGPRSPSTDTQYF

j_call: TRBJ1-4
v_call: TRBV7-8
cdr3_length: 15
cdr3_aa: CASSLVPRADEKLFF

j_call: TRBJ1-2
v_call: TRBV11-3
cdr3_length: 15
cdr3_aa: CASSSSGDGVYGYTF

j_call: TRBJ1-1
v_call: TRBV27
cdr3_length: 14
cdr3_aa: CASSLSMGYTEAFF

j_call: TRBJ1-2
v_call: TRBV7-9
cdr3_length: 13
cdr3_aa: CASSSFTGGRDTF

j_call: TRBJ1-4
v_call: TRBV18
cdr3_length: 15
cdr3_aa: CASSPRRATNEKLFF

j_call: TRBJ1-4
v_call: TRBV18
cdr3_length: 15
cdr3_aa: CASSPHRGRDEKLFF

j_call: TRBJ1-5
v_call: TRBV27
cdr3_length: 14
cdr3_aa: CASAYRQNNQPQHF

j_call: TRBJ2-2
v_call: TRBV7-2
cdr3_length: 16
cdr3_aa: CASSWDGGANTGELFF

j_call: TRBJ1-1
v_call: TRBV19
cdr3_length: 16
cdr3_aa: CASSILRQGLNTEAFF

j_call: TRBJ2-3
v_call: TRBV28
cdr3_length: 13
cdr3_aa: CASTSSSGDTQYF

j_call: TRBJ2-1
v_call: TRBV2
cdr3_length: 11
cdr3_aa: CASPFGGEQFF

j_call: TRBJ2-2
v_call: TRBV9
cdr3_length: 16
cdr3_aa: CASSVEAGEYTGELFF

j_call: TRBJ1-3
v_call: TRBV19
cdr3_length: 15
cdr3_aa: CASSLLTGTGNTIYF

j_call: TRBJ1-1
v_call: TRBV28
cdr3_length: 14
cdr3_aa: CASDSGQINTEAFF

j_call: TRBJ1-6
v_call: TRBV19
cdr3_length: 13
cdr3_aa: CASSGERNSPLHF

j_call: TRBJ2-1
v_call: TRBV27
cdr3_length: 18
cdr3_aa: CASSSGTSGRRTYNEQFF

j_call: TRBJ1-4
v_call: TRBV10-1
cdr3_length: 14
cdr3_aa: CASSERGIGEKLFF

j_call: TRBJ1-1
v_call: TRBV19
cdr3_length: 12
cdr3_aa: CASTPDRVQTFF

j_call: TRBJ2-7
v_call: TRBV18
cdr3_length: 16
cdr3_aa: CASSALRDSRTYEQYF

j_call: TRBJ1-4
v_call: TRBV7-8
cdr3_length: 15
cdr3_aa: CASSLRTGLNEKLFF

j_call: TRBJ2-3
v_call: TRBV11-2
cdr3_length: 15
cdr3_aa: CASSFRGTGTDTQYF

j_call: TRBJ1-4
v_call: TRBV7-9
cdr3_length: 15
cdr3_aa: CASSPTGNSAEKLFF

j_call: TRBJ2-1
v_call: TRBV7-9
cdr3_length: 14
cdr3_aa: CASSTRTDYNEQFF

j_call: TRBJ2-3
v_call: TRBV7-3
cdr3_length: 17
cdr3_aa: CASSTLSGRAGADTQYF

j_call: TRBJ1-2
v_call: TRBV5-4
cdr3_length: 16
cdr3_aa: CASSRGQGALNYGYTF

j_call: TRBJ2-1
v_call: TRBV4-1
cdr3_length: 14
cdr3_aa: CASSQPTRFNEQFF

j_call: TRBJ2-6
v_call: TRBV9
cdr3_length: 16
cdr3_aa: CASSTHRSSGANVLTF

j_call: TRBJ2-2
v_call: TRBV6-1
cdr3_length: 17
cdr3_aa: CASSALTDRVNTGELFF

j_call: TRBJ2-2
v_call: TRBV7-9
cdr3_length: 16
cdr3_aa: CASTKPGGVDTGELFF

j_call: TRBJ1-2
v_call: TRBV6-4
cdr3_length: 14
cdr3_aa: CASSDSNRGGGYTF

j_call: TRBJ1-5
v_call: TRBV4-1
cdr3_length: 12
cdr3_aa: CASGLYNGPQHF

j_call: TRBJ2-5
v_call: TRBV28
cdr3_length: 15
cdr3_aa: CASSQAGSIKETQYF

j_call: TRBJ2-3
v_call: TRBV11-3
cdr3_length: 12
cdr3_aa: CASRASTDTQYF

j_call: TRBJ2-2
v_call: TRBV2
cdr3_length: 15
cdr3_aa: CASNGMRRNTGELFF

j_call: TRBJ2-3
v_call: TRBV24-1
cdr3_length: 14
cdr3_aa: CATAQGQVTDTQYF

j_call: TRBJ2-1
v_call: TRBV28
cdr3_length: 15
cdr3_aa: CASSWRDRGFGEQFF

j_call: TRBJ1-6
v_call: TRBV18
cdr3_length: 17
cdr3_aa: CASSPQSGTTYNSPLHF

j_call: TRBJ2-7
v_call: TRBV2
cdr3_length: 14
cdr3_aa: CASSTSGAAYEQYF

j_call: TRBJ2-5
v_call: TRBV5-8
cdr3_length: 12
cdr3_aa: CASSVPREPQYF

j_call: TRBJ2-7
v_call: TRBV4-1
cdr3_length: 16
cdr3_aa: CASSPSQGSSRAEQYF

j_call: TRBJ1-1
v_call: TRBV6-5
cdr3_length: 13
cdr3_aa: CASSYSRVTEAFF

j_call: TRBJ2-7
v_call: TRBV5-1
cdr3_length: 14
cdr3_aa: CASSYGTGALEQYF

j_call: TRBJ2-2
v_call: TRBV24-1
cdr3_length: 18
cdr3_aa: CATSDPTGTSGDTGELFF